One sample yielded the 15 T cell receptor delta chains listed below, sequenced in a study of γδ T cells in repeated Plasmodium falciparum infection. Bulk repertoires came from Vgamma9/Vdelta2+ or Vdelta2-negative gammadelta T cells flow-sorted from PBMC. TCRdb re-processed the multiplex PCR reads via CATT. The table includes 85,000 to 100,000 delta-chain clones, over 0.9% detected once. Material: gamma-delta T cells from blood. The receptors come from a pool of human donors (malaria-infected and uninfected, not separated).

For this clone: Translating this DNA gives a protein that differs at residue 5 from the TCRdb one, which belongs to a much larger clone; a read error is likely, and the protein shown is this translation. The J gene is TRDJ1, the V gene TRDV1; TRDD2 aligns across 9 bases. TCRdb is silent on the J gene; assignment here came from matching the DNA to germline. Germline trimming cut 3 bases from V and 0 bases from J; bases unmatched to any gene: 11. Germline CDR1 TSWWSYY, CDR2 QGS. The CDR3 extends over 18 amino acids. CDR3 residues: CALGDLPTKSTYTDKLIF. The DNA of the CDR3 is TGTGCTCTTGGGGACCTTCCTACGAAGTCTACGTACACCGATAAACTCATCTTT.

This clone was counted between two and nine times. The protein given by TCRdb reflects a much larger clone and differs at residue 6 from this DNA's translation, likely from a read error; the protein shown is the DNA's translation. V and J are TRDV1 and TRDJ1, with D possibly matching TRDD3 (5 bases). No J segment appears in TCRdb, so it was assigned here by matching the sequence to germline. The germline V and J ends were trimmed by 2 bases and 2 bases, with 30 bases remaining between them. The CDR3 length is 21 residues. Germline V gene data show CDR1 as TSWWSYY and CDR2 as QGS. The CDR3 loop reads CALGECPQKRDYALSTDKLIF. The CDR3 DNA sequence: TGTGCTCTTGGGGAATGTCCCCAGAAGCGGGATTATGCCCTTTCTACCGATAAACTCATCTTT.

Comments on this clone: TCRdb records a much larger clone's protein for this DNA, with a difference at residue 10 that likely arises from a read error; the protein given is the translation of the DNA. The genes are TRDV2 and TRDJ1; 8 bases line up with TRDD3. In the absence of a J gene in TCRdb, the DNA was matched to germline to assign it here. In germline, CDR1 is GEAIGNYY, CDR2 EKD. The CDR3 has 17 amino acids. V lost 5 bases, J lost 5 bases, and 18 bases stayed unmatched. In DNA, the CDR3 is TGTGCCTGTGTCCGAAACTACTGGGGGGTAGTTCAGGATAAACTCATCTTT. Translating it yields CACVRNYWGVVQDKLIF.

This clone has a handful of counts. The protein TCRdb lists belongs to a much larger clone and differs from this DNA's translation at residue 8, which points to a read error; the protein shown is made from the DNA. The rearrangement links TRDV1 to TRDJ1; D is unresolved. CDR1 and CDR2 (germline): TSWWSYY, QGS. The V end lost 5 bases, the J end lost 0 bases, and 25 bases lay between the germline ends. The CDR3 totals 19 residues. The CDR3 coding sequence is TGTGCTCTTGGGTACTACTATTGGTCTTTGCTCTCGTACACCGATAAACTCATCTTT. As protein: CALGYYYWSLLSYTDKLIF.

Details on this clone: TCRdb assigns this DNA the protein of a much larger clone, which departs from its translation at residue 17; this likely reflects a read error, and the protein shown comes from translating the DNA. This chain joins TRDV1 and TRDJ1, with 7 positions matching TRDD3. Germline matching of the DNA provided the J gene here, since TCRdb leaves it blank. The V gene's germline CDR1 is TSWWSYY and CDR2 QGS. This CDR3 spans 22 amino acids. V was clipped by 0 bases and J by 3 bases; unmatched bases: 25. The CDR3 DNA reads as TGTGCTCTTGGGGAACTCGGGCTCGAACGATGGATACGCGAACGATACGCCGATAAACTCATCTTT. Translated: CALGELGLERWIRERYADKLIF.

This clone was detected many times. With a far larger clone one base away, a read error is the likely cause. The same CDR3 also results from other DNA sequences found in this sample. This sequence joins TRDV1 and TRDJ1; 8 bases align to TRDD3. The J gene was missing in TCRdb and was found by matching the end of the DNA to germline. The CDR3 sequence is 22 residues long. In germline, CDR1 is TSWWSYY, CDR2 QGS. Written as DNA, the CDR3 is TGCGCTCTTGGGGAACAGCCCTACGCTGGTGCTTTAGTAGTGGGGGATACCGATAAACTCATCTTT. This translates into CALGEQPYAGALVVGDTDKLIF.

This clone was counted at least ten times. V gene TRDV2 combines with J gene TRDJ3, with 12 bases identical to TRDD3. Losses at the gene ends were 3 bases for V and 0 bases for J; bases not matched to a gene: 11. The CDR3 length is 21 residues. Germline values: CDR1 GEAIGNYY, CDR2 EKD. CDR3 nucleotide sequence: TGTGCCTGTGACTCCGTACTGGGGGATACCGAACTCTCCTGGGACACCCGACAGATGTTTTTC. This gives the protein CACDSVLGDTELSWDTRQMFF.

This clone was detected many times. TCRdb's entry gives the protein of a much larger clone, which mismatches this DNA's translation at residue 6, likely from a read error; the protein reported here is translated from the DNA. The genes are TRDV1 and TRDJ1; TRDD2 aligns across 8 bases. No J gene is reported in TCRdb; it was inferred here by comparing the DNA with germline. The CDR3 totals 17 residues. The V gene's germline CDR1 is TSWWSYY and CDR2 QGS. Losses at the gene ends were 5 bases for V and 4 bases for J; bases not matched to a gene: 15. The CDR3 sequence: CALGLLPTGRTNDKLIF. CDR3 coding DNA: TGTGCTCTTGGGCTACTTCCTACAGGGCGTACGAACGATAAACTCATCTTT.

There are a few counts of this clone. A far larger clone is off by one base, so a read error is likely. The same CDR3 also results from other DNA sequences found in this sample. This sequence joins TRDV1 and TRDJ1; 11 bases map to TRDD3. Looked up from germline, CDR1 is TSWWSYY and CDR2 is QGS. This CDR3 is 17 amino acids long. CDR3 amino acids: CALGEGSWGILTDKLIF. The CDR3 coding sequence is TGTGCCCTTGGGGAAGGTTCCTGGGGGATACTTACCGATAAACTCATCTTT.

Here the J gene is TRDJ1 and the V gene is not called. This CDR3 is 12 amino acids long. CDR3 sequence reads: CARRLYTDKLIF. The CDR3 coding sequence is TGCGCGCGCCGACTGTACACCGATAAACTCATCTTT.

Many counts were recorded for this clone. Other DNA variants within this sample encode the same CDR3. The gene calls are TRDV1 and TRDJ1, with 12 bases lining up with TRDD3. Germline V gene data show CDR1 as TSWWSYY and CDR2 as QGS. The CDR3 runs to 23 residues. V lost 1 base to trimming and J lost 4 bases; unmatched junction nucleotides: 25. In nucleotides, the CDR3 is TGTGCTCTTGGGGAACCTCTCTTTCCTTCCCTCTGGTCTGGGGGATACGTAAACGATAAACTCATCTTT. It codes for CALGEPLFPSLWSGGYVNDKLIF.

In regard to this clone: TCRdb has a much larger clone's protein, which differs at residue 11 from the translation of this DNA, likely because of a read error; what is shown is the protein translated from the DNA. The chain carries TRDV2 and TRDJ1, with TRDD3 identical over 9 bases. Unmatched junction bases numbered 12, after V lost 4 bases and J lost 4 bases. CDR3 length: 16 amino acids. Germline V gene lookup returns CDR1 GEAIGNYY and CDR2 EKD. CDR3 nucleotide sequence: TGTGCCTGTGATGGTACTGGGGGACGTAACCACGATAAACTCATCTTT. Translating gives CACDGTGGRNHDKLIF.

This clone qualifies as medium-sized. Mismatch with germline at one junction end may stem from a read error. The same CDR3 also results from other DNA sequences found in this sample. V is TRDV1 and J is TRDJ1; no reliable D call. CDR3 length: 14 residues. Per germline, CDR1 TSWWSYY and CDR2 QGS. The CDR3 loop reads CALGEPIRSDNLIF. Written as DNA, the CDR3 is TGTGCTCTTGGGGAACCAATTAGGTCCGATAACCTCATCTTT.

A note on this clone: The TCRdb protein comes from a much larger clone and disagrees with this DNA's translation at residue 5, likely due to a read error; the protein given here is derived from the DNA. This chain joins TRDV1 and TRDJ1, with a possible D match to TRDD3 (5 bases). TCRdb leaves out the J gene; it was filled in here by matching the DNA to germline. The V end was cut by 4 bases, the J end by 0 bases, with 15 bases between. The CDR3 consists of 16 residues. CDR1 and CDR2 from the germline V gene are TSWWSYY and QGS. The CDR3: CALGGLPGGYTDKLIF. CDR3 sequence (DNA): TGTGCTCTTGGGGGACTCCCCGGGGGTTACACCGATAAACTCATCTTT.

Notes on this clone: The protein TCRdb gives is from a much larger clone and does not agree with this DNA's translation at residue 14, likely a read error; the protein shown here comes from the DNA. This chain links TRDV1 with TRDJ1; D unclear. Since TCRdb gives no J gene, matching the DNA to germline was used here to assign it. The germline V gene encodes CDR1 TSWWSYY and CDR2 QGS. CDR3 size: 21 residues. V was pared by 1 base and J by 0 bases, with 27 bases between. The CDR3 nucleotides are TGTGCTCTTGGGGAACCCCCTTTACACGTACGGGGTACATCATACACCGATAAACTCATCTTT. Protein sequence: CALGEPPLHVRGTSYTDKLIF.